The clone carrying this TCR beta chain came up a few times. Its target is not known. The entry originates in a study of post-analysis software for immune sequencing data. Turning to the study itself: Several disease courses (relapsing-remitting, secondary progressive and progressive-relapsing) of multiple sclerosis were included. Overall study findings and caveats: Multiple sclerosis patients showed significantly lower normalized Chao1 diversity than controls did. Same-batch samples co-clustered strongly by F measure. TRBV5-6, TRBV5-1 and TRBV20-1 were among 4 or 5 TRBV segments more frequent in patients than controls.

Unique molecular identifiers featured in each of the TCR beta cDNA libraries. TCRdb analysed the PCR reads with MiXCR anew, one entry per CDR3 protein. The table records 600,000 to 700,000 distinct CDR3 sequences, over 45% of them present only once. The CDR3 spans 19 residues. The chain has TRBV21-1 and TRBJ2-1; no check of the table's D call, TRBD2, against the DNA was made. TRBV21-1 is recorded as a pseudogene. Sequencing was carried out using blood. The sequence derives from a girl between 2 and 10 years old with multiple sclerosis. CDR3 in amino acids: CASSKLQGTSGGLYNEQFF. CDR3 in DNA: TGTGCCAGCAGCAAGCTTCAGGGGACTAGCGGGGGATTATACAATGAGCAGTTCTTC.